This T cell receptor (beta chain) was found in a study of blood T cell repertoires in COVID-19. Whole-study context: Italy, Spain and the United States were the sources of the convalescent and acute COVID-19 samples. The analysed material was cDNA or gDNA that came from T cells, B-cell-depleted T cells, or PBMCs.

In the source study's methods: The authors estimated nucleated cell counts from reference gene primer amplification. Here immunoSEQ multiplex PCR was the method, and the copy in TCRdb shows in-frame clones only, minus some. The DNA was the basis for D and trimming; V, J and clone size are from that table. The table has around 230,000 clones, roughly 88% seen once. V lost 3 bases and J lost 7, with 13 bases in between. The CDR3 consists of 14 residues. Looked up from germline, CDR1 is LNHDA and CDR2 is SQIVND (reference sequence). The rearrangement joins TRBV19 to TRBJ1-5; D is possibly TRBD1 (6 bases). This receptor was obtained from a man aged 35 to 55 who had recovered from COVID-19. The sample comprised peripheral blood. As DNA, the CDR3 is TGTGCCAGTAGTATTATGACAGGCTCCCAGCCCCAGCATTTT. Protein product: CASSIMTGSQPQHF.